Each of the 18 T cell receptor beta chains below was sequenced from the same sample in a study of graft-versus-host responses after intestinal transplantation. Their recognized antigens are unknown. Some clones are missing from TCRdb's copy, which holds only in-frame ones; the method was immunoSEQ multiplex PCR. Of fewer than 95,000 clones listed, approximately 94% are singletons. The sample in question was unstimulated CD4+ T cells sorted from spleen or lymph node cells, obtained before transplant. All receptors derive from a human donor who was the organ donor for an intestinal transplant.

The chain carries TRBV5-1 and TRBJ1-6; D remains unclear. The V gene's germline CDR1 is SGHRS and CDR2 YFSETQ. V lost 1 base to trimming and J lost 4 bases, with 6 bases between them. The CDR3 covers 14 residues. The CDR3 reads CASSLRQYNSPLHF. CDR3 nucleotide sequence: TGCGCCAGCAGCTTGAGGCAGTATAATTCACCCCTCCACTTT.

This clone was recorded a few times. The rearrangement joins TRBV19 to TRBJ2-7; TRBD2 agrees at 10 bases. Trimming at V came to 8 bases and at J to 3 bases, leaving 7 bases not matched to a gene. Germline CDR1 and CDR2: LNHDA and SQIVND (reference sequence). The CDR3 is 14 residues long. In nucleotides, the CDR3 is TGTGCCAGTGGCCTTAGCGGGGGGCACTACGAGCAGTACTTC. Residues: CASGLSGGHYEQYF.

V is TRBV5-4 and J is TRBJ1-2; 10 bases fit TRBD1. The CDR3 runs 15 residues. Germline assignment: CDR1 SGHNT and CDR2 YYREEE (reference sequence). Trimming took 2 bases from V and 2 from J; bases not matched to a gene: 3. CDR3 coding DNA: TGTGCCAGCAGCTTCGGGACAGGGGTAAACTATGGCTACACCTTC. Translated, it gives CASSFGTGVNYGYTF.

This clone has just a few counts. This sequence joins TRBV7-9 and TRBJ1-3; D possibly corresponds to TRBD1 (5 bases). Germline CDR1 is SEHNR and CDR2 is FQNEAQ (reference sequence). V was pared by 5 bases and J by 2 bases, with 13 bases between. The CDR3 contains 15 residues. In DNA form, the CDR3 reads TGTGCCAGCAGCATTCAAGGGGTACCTGGAAACACCATATATTTT. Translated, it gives CASSIQGVPGNTIYF.

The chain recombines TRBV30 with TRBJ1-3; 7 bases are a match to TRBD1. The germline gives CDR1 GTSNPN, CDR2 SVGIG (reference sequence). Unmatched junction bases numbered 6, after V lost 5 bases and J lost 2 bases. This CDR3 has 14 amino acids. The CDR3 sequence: CAWGGGAAGNTIYF. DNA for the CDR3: TGTGCCTGGGGAGGGGGCGCAGCTGGAAACACCATATATTTT. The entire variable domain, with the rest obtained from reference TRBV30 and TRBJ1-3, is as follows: SQTIHQWPATLVQPVGSPLSLECTVEGTSNPNLYWYRQAAGRGLQLLFYSVGIGQISSEVPQNLSASRPQDRQFILSSKKLLLSDSGFYLCAWGGGAAGNTIYFGEGSWLTVV.

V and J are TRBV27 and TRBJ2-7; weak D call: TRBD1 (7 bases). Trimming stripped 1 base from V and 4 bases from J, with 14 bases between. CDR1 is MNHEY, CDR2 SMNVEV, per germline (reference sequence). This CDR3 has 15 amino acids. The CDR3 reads CASSLFGGTVYEQYF. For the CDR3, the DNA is TGTGCCAGCAGTTTATTTGGCGGGACAGTATACGAGCAGTACTTC.

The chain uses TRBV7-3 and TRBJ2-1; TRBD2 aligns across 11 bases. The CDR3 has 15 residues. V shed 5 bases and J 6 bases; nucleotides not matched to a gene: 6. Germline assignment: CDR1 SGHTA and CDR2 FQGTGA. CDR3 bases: TGTGCCAGCAGCCCTAGCGGGGGGTATGCCAATGAGCAGTTCTTC. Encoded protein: CASSPSGGYANEQFF.

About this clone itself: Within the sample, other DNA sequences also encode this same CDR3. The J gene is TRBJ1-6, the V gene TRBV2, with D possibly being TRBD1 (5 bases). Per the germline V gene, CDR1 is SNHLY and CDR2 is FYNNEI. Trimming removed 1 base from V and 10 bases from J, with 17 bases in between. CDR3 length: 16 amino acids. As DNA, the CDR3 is TGTGCCAGCAGTGAAGAAAGTAGAGGGGTGGGGTCACCCCTCCACTTT. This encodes CASSEESRGVGSPLHF.

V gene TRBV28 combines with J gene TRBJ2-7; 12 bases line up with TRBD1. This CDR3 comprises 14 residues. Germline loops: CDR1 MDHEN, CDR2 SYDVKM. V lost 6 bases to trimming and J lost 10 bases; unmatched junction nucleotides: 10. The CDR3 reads CASRPGQGAHAQYF. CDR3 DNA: TGTGCCAGCAGACCGGGACAGGGGGCTCACGCACAGTACTTC.

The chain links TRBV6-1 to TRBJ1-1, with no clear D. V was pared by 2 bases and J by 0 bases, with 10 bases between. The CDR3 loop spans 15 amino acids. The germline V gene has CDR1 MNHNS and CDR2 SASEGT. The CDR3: CASSENAFMNTEAFF. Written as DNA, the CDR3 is TGTGCCAGCAGTGAAAATGCATTCATGAACACTGAAGCTTTCTTT.

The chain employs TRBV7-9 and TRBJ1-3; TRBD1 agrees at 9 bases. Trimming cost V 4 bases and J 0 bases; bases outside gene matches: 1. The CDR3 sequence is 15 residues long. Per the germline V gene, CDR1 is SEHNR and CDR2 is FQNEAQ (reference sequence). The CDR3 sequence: CASSWGQGSGNTIYF. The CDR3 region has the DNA TGTGCCAGCAGCTGGGGACAGGGCTCTGGAAACACCATATATTTT.

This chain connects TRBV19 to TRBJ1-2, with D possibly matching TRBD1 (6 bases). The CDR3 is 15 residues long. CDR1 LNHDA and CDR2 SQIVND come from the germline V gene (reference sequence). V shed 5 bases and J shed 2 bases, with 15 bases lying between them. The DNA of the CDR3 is TGTGCCAGTAGTCCAACACGTACAGGGAACTATGGCTACACCTTC. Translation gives CASSPTRTGNYGYTF.

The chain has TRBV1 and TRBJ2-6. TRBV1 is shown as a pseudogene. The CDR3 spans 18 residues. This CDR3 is CTSSDQSLCTSRANVLTF. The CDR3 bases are TGCACCAGCAGTGACCAAAGTTTGTGCACAAGTCGGGCCAACGTCCTGACTTTC.

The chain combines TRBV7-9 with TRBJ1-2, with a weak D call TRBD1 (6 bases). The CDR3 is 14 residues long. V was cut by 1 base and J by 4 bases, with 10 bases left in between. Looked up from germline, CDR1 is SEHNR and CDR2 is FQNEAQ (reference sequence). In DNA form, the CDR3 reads TGTGCCAGCAGCTTAGGAGGGGGAGGCTATGGCTACACCTTC. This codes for CASSLGGGGYGYTF.

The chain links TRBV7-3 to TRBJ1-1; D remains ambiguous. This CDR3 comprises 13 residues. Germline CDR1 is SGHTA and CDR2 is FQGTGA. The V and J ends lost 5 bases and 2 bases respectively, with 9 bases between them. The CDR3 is CASSAGGNTEAFF. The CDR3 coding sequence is TGTGCCAGCAGCGCCGGAGGTAACACTGAAGCTTTCTTT.

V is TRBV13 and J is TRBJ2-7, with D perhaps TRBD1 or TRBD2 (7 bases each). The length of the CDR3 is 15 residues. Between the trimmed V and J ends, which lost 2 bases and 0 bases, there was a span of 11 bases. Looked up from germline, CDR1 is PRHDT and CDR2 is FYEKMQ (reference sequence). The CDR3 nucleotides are TGTGCCAGCAGCTTACGGGGGGACAGCTCCTACGAGCAGTACTTC. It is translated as CASSLRGDSSYEQYF.

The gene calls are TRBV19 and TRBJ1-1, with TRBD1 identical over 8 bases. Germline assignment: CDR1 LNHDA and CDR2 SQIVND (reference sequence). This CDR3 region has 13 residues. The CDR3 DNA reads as TGTGCATCGACTATCAGGGGGCACACTGAAGCTTTCTTT. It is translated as CASTIRGHTEAFF.

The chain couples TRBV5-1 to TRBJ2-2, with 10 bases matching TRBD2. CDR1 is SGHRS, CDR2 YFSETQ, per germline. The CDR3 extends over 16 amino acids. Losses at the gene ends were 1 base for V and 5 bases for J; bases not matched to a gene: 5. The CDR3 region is CASSLLLAGATGELFF. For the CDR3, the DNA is TGCGCCAGCAGCTTGCTGCTAGCGGGGGCTACCGGGGAGCTGTTTTTT.